The 27 T cell receptor beta chains below were found in one sample sequenced in a study of post-analysis software for immune sequencing data. Included in the TCR beta cDNA libraries were unique molecular identifiers. A single record per CDR3 protein comes from TCRdb applying MiXCR to the PCR reads. The sample lists approximately 770,000 distinct CDR3 sequences, around 42% occurring once. These receptors are not linked to any known antigen. Study results and limitations: Patients showed TRBV5-6, TRBV5-1 and TRBV20-1 among roughly five TRBV segments more frequent than in controls.

Specimen: blood. The receptors here all came from a girl between 5 and 17 years old with multiple sclerosis.

The V and J genes are TRBV12-3 or TRBV12-4 and TRBJ2-4, with D hard to call. This CDR3 has 13 residues. Deletions cut 5 bases from V and 6 bases from J, with 11 bases between. CDR3 nucleotides: TGTGCCAGCAGTCCATCGGACGGAAACATTCAGTACTTC. It codes for CASSPSDGNIQYF.

This chain's CDR3 is CASNGQGGNEQFF. The DNA for the CDR3 is TGTGCCAGCAACGGACAGGGCGGAAATGAGCAGTTCTTC. This chain connects TRBV6-5 to TRBJ2-1; 8 nucleotides align to TRBD1. With V trimmed by 7 bases and J by 7 bases, 6 bases remained unmatched. The CDR3 has 13 residues. Looked up from germline, CDR1 is MNHEY and CDR2 is SVGAGI.

The chain recombines TRBV15 with TRBJ2-1, with a tentative D call TRBD1 (5 bases). CDR1 and CDR2 from the germline V gene are LNHNV and YYDKDF (reference sequence). Trimming pared 0 bases from V and 0 bases from J, leaving 12 bases between. This CDR3 comprises 17 residues. The CDR3 protein is CATSRDRGPSSYNEQFF. The CDR3 nucleotides read TGTGCCACCAGCAGAGATAGGGGCCCTAGCTCCTACAATGAGCAGTTCTTC.

V and J are TRBV10-1 and TRBJ1-2, with D possibly TRBD1 on 5 matching bases. The CDR3 is 15 amino acids. Trimming took 7 bases from V and 5 from J, leaving 20 bases between them. Germline V gene data show CDR1 as WNHNN and CDR2 as SYGVQD (reference sequence). DNA of the CDR3: TGCGCCAGCACCCGAGGACATGAACCCGGATATGGCTACACCTTC. This codes for CASTRGHEPGYGYTF.

The V and J genes are TRBV7-2 and TRBJ1-4, with D perhaps TRBD1 (6 bases). The CDR3 has 15 amino acids. The germline CDR1 and CDR2 sequences are SGHTA and FQGNSA. Trimming shortened V by 2 bases and J by 7 bases, and 14 bases separated the two germline ends. The CDR3 DNA follows: TGTGCCAGCAGCTTATTATGGACAGAGGGTGAAAAACTGTTTTTT. Amino acid sequence: CASSLLWTEGEKLFF.

This chain links TRBV7-9 with TRBJ2-7; a weak D match, TRBD2 (6 bases). Germline V gives CDR1 SEHNR, CDR2 FQNEAQ (reference sequence). Trimming removed 1 base from V and 6 bases from J, with 19 bases in between. This CDR3 is 16 amino acids long. CDR3 nucleotide sequence: TGTGCCAGCAGCTTAGGGGGCCTAGCGACCTTCTCCGAGCAGTACTTC. Its protein product is CASSLGGLATFSEQYF.

There are a few counts of this clonotype. The V gene is TRBV12-3 or TRBV12-4, the J gene TRBJ1-1, with D maybe TRBD1 (5 bases). The V end was cut by 7 bases, the J end by 3 bases, with 15 bases between. This CDR3 has 14 residues. The CDR3 coding sequence is TGTGCCAGCACCTGGGGGTGGGGAGACACTGAAGCTTTCTTT. Translated, it gives CASTWGWGDTEAFF.

This clonotype came up a few times. The chain links TRBV5-1 to TRBJ2-1; D uncertain. The CDR3 has 13 amino acids. V dropped 4 bases and J dropped 6 bases, with 11 bases sitting between them. Germline V gives CDR1 SGHRS, CDR2 YFSETQ. CDR3 DNA sequence: TGCGCCAGCAGCCCCCAGCGTCCCAATGAGCAGTTCTTC. Its protein is CASSPQRPNEQFF.

The chain links TRBV6-5 to TRBJ2-5; TRBD2 agrees at 8 bases. Germline loops: CDR1 MNHEY, CDR2 SVGAGI. The CDR3 length is 15 residues. Germline trimming cut 6 bases from V and 11 bases from J; bases unmatched to any gene: 17. CDR3 in amino acids: CASSQTSESNNEQYF. The CDR3 DNA sequence: TGTGCCAGCAGCCAGACTAGCGAGAGTAACAATGAGCAGTACTTC.

This clonotype has a count of ten or more. The junction shows a germline mismatch at one end, possibly a read error. The genes are TRBV5-1 and TRBJ2-7, with D perhaps being TRBD1 or TRBD2 (6 bases each). The length of the CDR3 is 14 residues. Germline assignment: CDR1 SGHRS and CDR2 YFSETQ. CDR3: CASSLAGGGNEQYF. In DNA, the CDR3 is TGTGCCAGCAGCTTGGCCGGGGGCGGGAACGAGCAGTACTTC.

The chain joins TRBV20-1 to TRBJ1-6; 7 nucleotides align to TRBD1. Trimming took 5 bases from V and 5 from J; bases not matched to a gene: 18. This CDR3 is built from 18 residues. In germline, CDR1 is DFQATT, CDR2 SNEGSKA (reference sequence). The CDR3 here is CSAGQVPVITDDNSPLHF. The CDR3 nucleotides read TGCAGTGCTGGACAGGTGCCCGTAATTACCGACGATAATTCACCCCTCCACTTT.

CDR3 residues: CASSLSVRDGSYEQYF. CDR3 coding DNA: TGCGCCAGCAGCTTGAGTGTCCGGGACGGATCCTACGAGCAGTACTTC. The V call is TRBV5-1, the J call TRBJ2-7; TRBD1 or TRBD2 may be the D gene (5 bases each). Germline assignment: CDR1 SGHRS and CDR2 YFSETQ. V was clipped by 1 base and J by 1 base, with 15 bases between them. This CDR3 comprises 16 residues. The complete variable domain, with remaining parts taken from reference TRBV5-1 and TRBJ2-7, reads KAGVTQTPRYLIKTRGQQVTLSCSPISGHRSVSWYQQTPGQGLQFLFEYFSETQRNKGNFPGRFSGRQFSNSRSEMNVSTLELGDSALYLCASSLSVRDGSYEQYFGPGTRLTVT.

The rearrangement links TRBV20-1 to TRBJ2-7; 7 positions agree with TRBD1. The CDR3 loop spans 12 amino acids. V lost 6 bases, J lost 3 bases, and 5 bases stayed unmatched. Per the germline V gene, CDR1 is DFQATT and CDR2 is SNEGSKA (reference sequence). CDR3 sequence: CSAVQGNYEQYF. The CDR3 DNA reads as TGCAGTGCAGTACAGGGGAACTACGAGCAGTACTTC.

The chain employs TRBV5-1 and TRBJ2-3, with TRBD2 matching over 7 bases. Germline CDR1 reads SGHRS; CDR2 reads YFSETQ. This CDR3 is 17 amino acids long. V was clipped by 1 base and J by 0 bases; unmatched bases: 8. CDR3 nucleotide sequence: TGCGCCAGCAGCTTGTTAGGGCTAGCGGCTAGCACAGATACGCAGTATTTT. Translating gives CASSLLGLAASTDTQYF.

This sequence joins TRBV27 and TRBJ2-1; a weak D match, TRBD2 (6 bases). Looked up from germline, CDR1 is MNHEY and CDR2 is SMNVEV (reference sequence). V was pared by 6 bases and J by 7 bases, with 13 bases between. This CDR3 contains 13 residues. The CDR3 loop is CASRYGGMNEQFF. CDR3 in DNA: TGTGCCAGCAGGTACGGAGGGATGAATGAGCAGTTCTTC.

This clonotype was seen a handful of times. This chain links TRBV7-9 with TRBJ1-5, with a weak D call TRBD1 (5 bases). V dropped 4 bases and J dropped 4 bases, with 11 bases sitting between them. The CDR3 consists of 14 residues. Per the germline V gene, CDR1 is SEHNR and CDR2 is FQNEAQ (reference sequence). The CDR3 is CASSYPGGNQPQHF. The CDR3 DNA is TGTGCCAGCAGCTATCCGGGGGGGAATCAGCCCCAGCATTTT.

This clonotype was counted a few times. V gene TRBV28 combines with J gene TRBJ1-5; no clear D. This CDR3 contains 13 residues. The germline CDR1 and CDR2 sequences are MDHEN and SYDVKM. The V and J ends lost 2 bases and 8 bases respectively, with 10 bases between them. CDR3: CASSLIQIEPQHF. The CDR3 DNA reads as TGTGCCAGCAGTTTAATACAGATTGAGCCCCAGCATTTT. The whole variable domain, filled in from reference TRBV28 and TRBJ1-5, reads DVKVTQSSRYLVKRTGEKVFLECVQDMDHENMFWYRQDPGLGLRLIYFSYDVKMKEKGDIPEGYSVSREKKERFSLILESASTNQTSMYLCASSLIQIEPQHFGDGTRLSIL.

This clonotype was picked up a small number of times. This sequence joins TRBV12-3 or TRBV12-4 and TRBJ1-2; TRBD1 might be the D (6 bases). The CDR3 totals 13 residues. V lost 3 bases, J lost 8 bases, and 13 bases lay in between. CDR3 DNA: TGTGCCAGCAGTTTCAGTGGGGGCTGGGGCTACACCTTC. Amino acid sequence: CASSFSGGWGYTF.

The chain combines TRBV7-2 with TRBJ2-7; TRBD1 aligns across 7 bases. J gave up 5 bases and V 5 bases, and 6 bases lay outside the gene matches. This CDR3 spans 13 amino acids. Germline V gene lookup returns CDR1 SGHTA and CDR2 FQGNSA. This CDR3 reads CASSPQGSDEQYF. The CDR3 DNA reads TGTGCCAGCAGCCCACAGGGGTCTGACGAGCAGTACTTC.

This clonotype was observed a handful of times. The chain is built from TRBV7-6 and TRBJ2-7; D remains ambiguous. The CDR3 loop spans 13 amino acids. CDR1 and CDR2 from the germline V gene are SGHVS and FNYEAQ. V was pared by 5 bases and J by 2 bases, with 10 bases between. The CDR3: CASSALGPYEQYF. DNA of the CDR3: TGTGCCAGCAGCGCTCTAGGCCCCTACGAGCAGTACTTC.

This sequence joins TRBV28 and TRBJ2-1, with 7 bases lining up with TRBD2. The CDR3 consists of 15 residues. CDR1 is MDHEN, CDR2 SYDVKM, per germline. V shed 6 bases, J shed 3 bases, and the junction held 8 bases outside the gene matches. The CDR3 spells CASRTGTTFYNEQFF. In nucleotides, the CDR3 is TGTGCCAGCAGAACCGGGACTACATTCTACAATGAGCAGTTCTTC. Drawing the rest from reference TRBV28 and TRBJ2-1, the complete variable domain is DVKVTQSSRYLVKRTGEKVFLECVQDMDHENMFWYRQDPGLGLRLIYFSYDVKMKEKGDIPEGYSVSREKKERFSLILESASTNQTSMYLCASRTGTTFYNEQFFGPGTRLTVL.

The chain carries TRBV29-1 and TRBJ2-3, with a tentative D call TRBD1 (5 bases). CDR1 SQVTM and CDR2 ANQGSEA come from the germline V gene. Trimming shortened V by 7 bases and J by 4 bases, and 12 bases separated the two germline ends. CDR3 size: 12 residues. For the CDR3, the DNA is TGCAGCGCCCTCCCAGGGTCAGATACGCAGTATTTT. This sequence encodes CSALPGSDTQYF.

This clonotype was seen a few times. The V and J genes are TRBV28 and TRBJ2-3; 7 bases are a match to TRBD2. CDR1 and CDR2 from the germline V gene are MDHEN and SYDVKM. The CDR3 runs to 17 residues. The junction had 15 bases not matched to a gene; V was cut back by 5 bases and J by 4 bases. The DNA for the CDR3 is TGTGCCAGCAGTCGCGACACGACTAGCTCGCATTCAGATACGCAGTATTTT. Protein: CASSRDTTSSHSDTQYF. Variable domain in full (rest from reference TRBV28 and TRBJ2-3): DVKVTQSSRYLVKRTGEKVFLECVQDMDHENMFWYRQDPGLGLRLIYFSYDVKMKEKGDIPEGYSVSREKKERFSLILESASTNQTSMYLCASSRDTTSSHSDTQYFGPGTRLTVL.

V gene TRBV27 combines with J gene TRBJ2-5; D may be TRBD1 or TRBD2 (5 bases each). The J call is in doubt because the DNA end fits TRBJ2-7 better. CDR1 MNHEY and CDR2 SMNVEV come from the germline V gene (reference sequence). This CDR3 is 13 amino acids long. DNA for the CDR3: TGTGCCAGCAGCCTTGAGGGGTTTAGCGAGCAGTACTTC. It is translated as CASSLEGFSEQYF.

This clonotype was counted between two and nine times. This chain links TRBV15 with TRBJ1-2; D might be TRBD1 (6 bases). The V end lost 1 base, the J end lost 8 bases, and 11 bases lay between the germline ends. CDR1 is LNHNV and CDR2 is YYDKDF in the germline V gene (reference sequence). The CDR3 runs 13 residues. The CDR3 reads CATSRVAGDGYTF. CDR3 DNA sequence: TGTGCCACCAGCAGAGTAGCAGGGGACGGCTACACCTTC.

This clonotype was seen more than once but under ten times. This chain uses TRBV7-9 with TRBJ2-5, with TRBD1 identical over 9 bases. This CDR3 has 15 residues. CDR1 and CDR2 (germline): SEHNR, FQNEAQ (reference sequence). The V gene end was trimmed by 5 bases and the J gene end by 4 bases; junction bases not matched to a gene: 8. CDR3 nucleotides: TGTGCCAGCAGCCCGTTGGGACAGGGATCAGAGACCCAGTACTTC. As protein: CASSPLGQGSETQYF.

In its sample, this clonotype was seen a few times. The chain couples TRBV30 to TRBJ1-2; no firm D call. In germline, CDR1 is GTSNPN, CDR2 SVGIG (reference sequence). The length of the CDR3 is 13 residues. V was clipped by 5 bases and J by 4 bases, with 14 bases between them. The CDR3 sequence: CAWGTPGPYGYTF. The CDR3 bases are TGTGCCTGGGGAACACCTGGACCCTATGGCTACACCTTC.